This passage covers 12 T cell receptor beta chains from one sample sequenced in a study of blood T cell repertoires in COVID-19. TCRdb keeps only in-frame clones here, not all; method: immunoSEQ multiplex PCR. The table records 90,000 to 120,000 clones, more than 70% of them present only once. Sample: peripheral blood. The receptors derive from a man aged 70-80 years with acute or convalescent COVID-19.

This sequence joins TRBV2 and TRBJ2-2, with 11 bases fitting TRBD1. V lost 7 bases to trimming and J lost 7 bases; unmatched junction nucleotides: 8. Germline lookup yields CDR1 SNHLY and CDR2 FYNNEI. The CDR3 contains 15 residues. The CDR3 here is CASTPDRGQGGELFF. Here the CDR3 DNA reads TGTGCCAGCACCCCGGACAGGGGGCAAGGCGGGGAGCTGTTTTTT.

This clone appeared once. The chain uses TRBV5-1 and TRBJ1-6; D uncertain. Per the germline V gene, CDR1 is SGHRS and CDR2 is YFSETQ. Trimming removed 0 bases from V and 9 bases from J, with 13 bases in between. CDR3 length: 15 residues. Here the CDR3 DNA reads TGCGCCAGCAGCTTGGATGCGGGTAGAGGTTCACCCCTCCACTTT. Its protein product is CASSLDAGRGSPLHF.

There are a few counts of this clone. Here the CDR3 reads CSVETGSTEAFF. DNA of the CDR3: TGCAGCGTTGAGACAGGGTCCACTGAAGCTTTCTTT. V and J are TRBV29-1 and TRBJ1-1, with 7 bases identical to TRBD1. J lost 4 bases, V lost 3 bases, and 2 bases had no gene match. The CDR3 totals 12 residues. Germline V gene sequence: CDR1 SQVTM, CDR2 ANQGSEA.

This clone occurred a few times. The rearrangement links TRBV6-2 or TRBV6-3 to TRBJ1-2; D possibly corresponds to TRBD1 (5 bases). The CDR3 is made up of 16 amino acids. Germline V lookup: CDR1 MNHEY, CDR2 SVGEGT. Between the trimmed V and J ends, which lost 7 bases and 4 bases, there was a span of 22 bases. DNA of the CDR3: TGTGCCAGCACCCCCAGCCCGCAGGGCGGGGGCTATGGCTACACCTTC. This gives the protein CASTPSPQGGGYGYTF.

This chain links TRBV6-5 with TRBJ1-4, with D possibly being TRBD1 (6 bases). V dropped 2 bases and J dropped 1 base, with 8 bases sitting between them. CDR1 is MNHEY and CDR2 is SVGAGI in the germline V gene. The CDR3 consists of 15 residues. CDR3 DNA: TGTGCCAGCAGTTACCCAGGGGTAACTAATGAAAAACTGTTTTTT. Translated, it gives CASSYPGVTNEKLFF.

This rearrangement joins TRBV7-9 to TRBJ1-2; perhaps TRBD1 as D (5 bases). Germline V gives CDR1 SEHNR, CDR2 FQNEAQ (reference sequence). The CDR3 is 14 amino acids. Trimming removed 3 bases from V and 6 bases from J, with 14 bases in between. The CDR3 DNA sequence: TGTGCCAGCAGCTTGGAGGGGATATGGGATGGCTACACCTTC. Its protein product is CASSLEGIWDGYTF. Drawing the rest from reference TRBV7-9 and TRBJ1-2, the complete variable domain is DTGVSQNPRHKITKRGQNVTFRCDPISEHNRLYWYRQTLGQGPEFLTYFQNEAQLEKSRLLSDRFSAERPKGSFSTLEIQRTEQGDSAMYLCASSLEGIWDGYTFGSGTRLTVV.

The rearrangement joins TRBV5-1 to TRBJ2-2; 12 bases align to TRBD1. With 4 bases clipped from V and 5 bases from J, the junction kept 6 bases outside the gene matches. The CDR3 is 16 amino acids. CDR1 SGHRS and CDR2 YFSETQ come from the germline V gene. The CDR3 here is CASSLGQGAGTGELFF. CDR3 nucleotide sequence: TGCGCCAGCAGCCTGGGACAGGGGGCGGGGACCGGGGAGCTGTTTTTT.

The chain employs TRBV5-6 and TRBJ1-1; a possible D gene is TRBD1 (6 bases). Germline lookup yields CDR1 SGHDT and CDR2 YYEEEE. The length of the CDR3 is 14 residues. Trimming shortened V by 4 bases and J by 10 bases, and 20 bases separated the two germline ends. In nucleotides, the CDR3 is TGTGCCAGCAGCCCGGGGACAAGAACGTTGGGAGCTTTCTTT. It is translated as CASSPGTRTLGAFF.

The V gene is TRBV12-3 or TRBV12-4, the J gene TRBJ1-2; TRBD1 matches 7 bases. There are 12 residues in the CDR3. V was pared by 6 bases and J by 8 bases, with 6 bases of the junction left unmatched. This CDR3 reads CASRPGGGGYTF. CDR3 bases: TGTGCCAGCAGACCAGGGGGTGGGGGCTACACCTTC.

The chain links TRBV4-3 to TRBJ2-6; possibly TRBD1 for D (6 bases). This CDR3 is built from 16 residues. Germline V lookup: CDR1 LGHNA, CDR2 YSLEER. V was pared by 0 bases and J by 2 bases, with 8 bases between. This CDR3 reads CASSQDHRAGANVLTF. The CDR3 DNA sequence: TGCGCCAGCAGCCAAGATCACAGGGCTGGGGCCAACGTCCTGACTTTC.

This sequence joins TRBV6-6 and TRBJ1-1; 7 bases are shared with TRBD1. The CDR3 contains 15 residues. CDR1 is MNHNY, CDR2 SVGAGI, per germline (reference sequence). Trimming took 5 bases from V and 1 from J; bases not matched to a gene: 7. The CDR3 sequence is CASSRQGWENTEAFF. The CDR3 nucleotides read TGTGCCAGCAGTAGACAGGGTTGGGAGAACACTGAAGCTTTCTTT.

The chain links TRBV9 to TRBJ2-3; no clear D gene. The V and J ends lost 4 bases and 0 bases respectively, with 9 bases between them. This CDR3 is 14 amino acids long. CDR1 and CDR2 from the germline V gene are SGDLS and YYNGEE. The CDR3 nucleotides are TGTGCCAGCAGCAAGACAACTAGCACAGATACGCAGTATTTT. It is translated as CASSKTTSTDTQYF.